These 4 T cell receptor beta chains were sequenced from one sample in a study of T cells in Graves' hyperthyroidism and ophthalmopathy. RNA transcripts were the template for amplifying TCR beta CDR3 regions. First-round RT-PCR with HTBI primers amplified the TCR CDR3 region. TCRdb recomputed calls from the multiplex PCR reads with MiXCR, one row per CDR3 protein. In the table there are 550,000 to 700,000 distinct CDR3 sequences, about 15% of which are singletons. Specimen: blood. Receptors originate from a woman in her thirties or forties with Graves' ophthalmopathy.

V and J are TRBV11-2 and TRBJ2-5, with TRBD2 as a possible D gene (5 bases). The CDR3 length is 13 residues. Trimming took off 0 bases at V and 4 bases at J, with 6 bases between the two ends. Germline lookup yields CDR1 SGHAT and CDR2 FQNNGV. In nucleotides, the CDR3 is TGTGCCAGCAGCTTAGATGAGGGAGAGACCCAGTACTTC. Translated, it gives CASSLDEGETQYF.

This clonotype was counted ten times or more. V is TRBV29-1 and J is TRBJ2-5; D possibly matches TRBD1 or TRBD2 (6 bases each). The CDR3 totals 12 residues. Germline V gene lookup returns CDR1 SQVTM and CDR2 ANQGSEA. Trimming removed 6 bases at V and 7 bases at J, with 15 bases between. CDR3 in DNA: TGCAGCGTACTGGGGGAGGACAGGACCCAGTACTTC. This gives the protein CSVLGEDRTQYF. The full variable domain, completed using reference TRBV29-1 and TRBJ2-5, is SAVISQKPSRDICQRGTSLTIQCQVDSQVTMMFWYRQQPGQSLTLIATANQGSEATYESGFVIDKFPISRPNLTFSTLTVSNMSPEDSSIYLCSVLGEDRTQYFGPGTRLLVL.

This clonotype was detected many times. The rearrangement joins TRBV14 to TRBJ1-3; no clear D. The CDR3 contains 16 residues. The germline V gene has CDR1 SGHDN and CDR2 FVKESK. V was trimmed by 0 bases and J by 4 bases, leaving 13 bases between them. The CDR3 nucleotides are TGTGCCAGCAGCCAAGATAGAGGGTACTCCGGAAACACCATATATTTT. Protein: CASSQDRGYSGNTIYF.

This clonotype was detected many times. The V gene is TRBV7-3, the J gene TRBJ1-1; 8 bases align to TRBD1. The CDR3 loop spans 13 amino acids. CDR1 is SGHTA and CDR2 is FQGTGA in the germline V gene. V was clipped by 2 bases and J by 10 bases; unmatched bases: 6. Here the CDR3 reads CASSLDPGGSAFF. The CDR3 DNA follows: TGTGCCAGCAGCTTAGATCCAGGGGGCTCAGCTTTCTTT.